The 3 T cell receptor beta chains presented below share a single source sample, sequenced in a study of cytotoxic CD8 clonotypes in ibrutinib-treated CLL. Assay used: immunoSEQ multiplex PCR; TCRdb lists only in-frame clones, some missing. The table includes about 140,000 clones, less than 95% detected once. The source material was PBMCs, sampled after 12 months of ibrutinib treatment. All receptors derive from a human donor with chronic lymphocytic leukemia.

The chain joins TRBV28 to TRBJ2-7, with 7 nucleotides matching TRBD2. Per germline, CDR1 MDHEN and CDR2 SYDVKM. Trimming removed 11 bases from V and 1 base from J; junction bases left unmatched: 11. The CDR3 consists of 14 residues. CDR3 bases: TGTGCCGGTCAATCGGGCGGGAGATCCTACGAGCAGTACTTC. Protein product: CAGQSGGRSYEQYF.

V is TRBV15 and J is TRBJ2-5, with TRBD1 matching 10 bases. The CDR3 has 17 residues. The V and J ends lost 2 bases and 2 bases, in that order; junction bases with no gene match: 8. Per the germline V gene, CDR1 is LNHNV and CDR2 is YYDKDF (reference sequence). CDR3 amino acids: CATSRQTGGGGQETQYF. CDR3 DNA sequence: TGTGCCACCAGCAGACAGACAGGGGGCGGAGGTCAAGAGACCCAGTACTTC.

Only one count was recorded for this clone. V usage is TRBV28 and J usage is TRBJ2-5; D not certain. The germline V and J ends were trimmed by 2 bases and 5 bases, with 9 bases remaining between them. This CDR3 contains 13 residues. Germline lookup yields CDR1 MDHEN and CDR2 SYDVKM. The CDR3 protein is CASSLVVGETQYF. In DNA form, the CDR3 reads TGTGCCAGCAGTTTAGTAGTCGGGGAGACCCAGTACTTC.